The following is a T cell receptor beta chain sequence with its context. Its cognate antigen has yet to be identified. These data belong to a study of monozygotic twins with inflammatory bowel disease (dated by TCRdb to between 2019 and 2020). In terms of the full investigation: The complete study included approximately 28 monozygotic twin pairs: 19 IBD-discordant Danish pairs and nine German pairs, of which four were IBD-concordant and five were IBD-discordant. The search for disease-associated traits relied mainly on comparing, within discordant pairs, IBD patients with their genetically identical healthy co-twins. Each individual had, on average, about 151 000 unique TCRalpha sequences and 181 000 unique TCRbeta sequences available for analysis. Overall study outcomes, separate from this receptor: The analysis was unable to tell different T cell subtypes apart. Compared with healthy twins, IBD patients shared fewer clonotypes with other individuals, and the difference was most pronounced in patients with signs of disease activity. TCRbeta repertoire diversity, by inverse Simpson index, was decreased in IBD patients compared with their healthy co-twins. Differing immunosuppressive treatments among patients may have added background noise and inter-individual variability to the repertoires. The results gave no support for a single strong signal or clonotype linked to IBD. Concordant and discordant twins showed no difference in repertoire similarity, possibly because of limited statistical power.

The germline V gene encodes CDR1 MNHNS and CDR2 SASEGT. The CDR3 starts with the cysteine, ends with the phenylalanine, and has 13 residues. Only the protein is on record. To prepare the library, 5' RACE was applied. The input for every TCR library was around 3,800 ng of total RNA. For each sample, cDNA was synthesized in eight separate reactions using SMARTScribe reverse transcriptase. During cDNA synthesis, template switching was used to introduce unique molecular identifiers that contained a 6-nucleotide sample barcode. TCRalpha and TCRbeta cDNA was amplified by two nested PCRs of approximately 17 and 9 cycles, with bead purification after each PCR. Before amplification, the cDNA was treated with uracil DNA-glycosylase and purified using the QIAquick PCR purification kit. The second PCR was the step at which Illumina TruSeq-compatible adapters and sample-specific barcodes were added. TapeStation and Qubit were used to check library quality and concentration, and approximately 5.4 ng of each library was pooled. Sequencing of the pooled libraries was done on an Illumina HiSeq2500 single-index Rapid Run using custom sequencing primers and 2 x 100 bp reads. In the paper's pipeline: MiGEC version 1.2.6 was used for UMI-based consensus assembly to correct PCR and sequencing errors. MiXCR version 2.1.1 was used to carry out V(D)J alignment, clonotype assembly and CDR3 extraction. Normalisation of gene usage, clonotype sharing and MAIT/NKT TCR abundance was achieved by analysing the top 1000, 10 000 and 20 000 clonotypes per sample. Diversity was computed as the inverse Simpson index with the vegan R package after downsampling to 27 000 UMIs. Statistical testing used paired Mann-Whitney U tests on the discordant twin pairs and applied Benjamini-Hochberg correction for multiple testing. TCRdb reanalyzed the reads, keeping one entry per CDR3 protein sequence and omitting DNA. The authors' filters were not applied to this entry. The record for this sample contains just over 300,000 distinct CDR3 sequences. Jointly, the top ten make up over 5% of the sample.

From each donor, a roughly 2.5 ml peripheral blood sample was drawn into PAXgene tubes and stored at -80 degrees C. Total RNA was isolated from whole blood with the PAXgene blood miRNA kit on an automated QIAcube, without T cell sorting. Peripheral blood from monozygotic twin pairs concordant or discordant for inflammatory bowel disease was subjected to deep TCRalpha and TCRbeta repertoire profiling with unique molecular barcoding. Smoking habits were recorded for all twin pairs, and each individual was classified as a current, former or never smoker. This receptor was identified in a human donor with ulcerative colitis or Crohn's disease, or a healthy co-twin of an affected twin (not recorded which). The receptor chain draws on TRBV6-1 and TRBJ1-2; TCRdb designates TRBD1, a call that cannot be tested without DNA. Sequencing was done on a sample of blood. This receptor has the CDR3 CASSGQTLYGYTF.